Below are 7 T cell receptor beta chains sequenced from a single sample in a study of OX40 agonist ivuxolimab in advanced cancers. The protocol was immunoSEQ multiplex PCR, while the TCRdb copy is restricted to in-frame clones and leaves out a portion. The table lists approximately 70,000 clones, about four fifths of them singletons. Sequencing used CD4+ or CD8+ T cells sorted from blood, obtained in a trial of the OX40 agonist ivuxolimab. The receptor set was obtained from an adult with an advanced solid tumor such as melanoma, head and neck, liver or kidney cancer.

V usage is TRBV4-2 and J usage is TRBJ2-5, with TRBD2 matching 9 bases. The CDR3 runs 17 residues. Trimming took 0 bases from V and 3 from J; bases not matched to a gene: 8. In germline, CDR1 is LGHNA, CDR2 YNFKEQ. CDR3 sequence: CASSQEGRTSAEETQYF. CDR3 sequence (DNA): TGTGCCAGCAGCCAAGAAGGTAGGACTAGCGCGGAAGAGACCCAGTACTTC.

The V gene is TRBV7-9, the J gene TRBJ1-2; D is perhaps TRBD1 (5 bases). V was cut by 5 bases and J by 6 bases, with 13 bases left in between. Germline V lookup: CDR1 SEHNR, CDR2 FQNEAQ (reference sequence). This CDR3 has 13 residues. CDR3 protein: CASSPPGLDGYTF. The CDR3 bases are TGTGCCAGCAGCCCTCCAGGGTTAGATGGCTACACCTTC.

The gene calls are TRBV5-5 and TRBJ1-1; D is uncertain. The CDR3 contains 15 residues. V was trimmed by 1 base and J by 4 bases, leaving 14 bases between them. From germline, CDR1 is SGHKS and CDR2 YYEKEE (reference sequence). DNA for the CDR3: TGTGCCAGCAGCTTGCAGATCGGTGCGACCACTGAAGCTTTCTTT. This gives the protein CASSLQIGATTEAFF.

The chain has TRBV18 and TRBJ1-4; D is perhaps TRBD1 (6 bases). CDR1 is KGHSH and CDR2 is LQKENI in the germline V gene. V lost 3 bases to trimming and J lost 10 bases, with 12 bases between them. This CDR3 is built from 13 residues. In nucleotides, the CDR3 is TGTGCCAGCTCACCTGCACAGGGTGGAAAACTGTTTTTT. This encodes CASSPAQGGKLFF.

The chain recombines TRBV9 with TRBJ2-2; 10 positions agree with TRBD2. V lost 0 bases, J lost 5 bases, and 10 bases stayed unmatched. The CDR3 length is 18 residues. Germline V gives CDR1 SGDLS, CDR2 YYNGEE. CDR3 sequence reads: CASSVGLAGGLGTGELFF. The CDR3 nucleotides are TGTGCCAGCAGCGTAGGTTTAGCGGGGGGCCTCGGAACCGGGGAGCTGTTTTTT.

The genes are TRBV18 and TRBJ2-5, with TRBD2 as a possible D gene (6 bases). The germline gives CDR1 KGHSH, CDR2 LQKENI. V was pared by 3 bases and J by 1 base, with 12 bases between. The CDR3 consists of 15 residues. CDR3 region: CASSPRAGSQETQYF. The CDR3 coding sequence is TGTGCCAGCTCACCCCGCGCGGGGAGCCAAGAGACCCAGTACTTC.

V is TRBV30 and J is TRBJ1-6; D might be TRBD1 (5 bases). The CDR3 is made up of 12 amino acids. The germline CDR1 and CDR2 sequences are GTSNPN and SVGIG (reference sequence). The V and J ends lost 5 bases and 19 bases respectively, with 21 bases between them. This CDR3 reads CAWWDWRFTPHF. The CDR3, as DNA: TGTGCCTGGTGGGACTGGAGATTCACCCCTCACTTT.